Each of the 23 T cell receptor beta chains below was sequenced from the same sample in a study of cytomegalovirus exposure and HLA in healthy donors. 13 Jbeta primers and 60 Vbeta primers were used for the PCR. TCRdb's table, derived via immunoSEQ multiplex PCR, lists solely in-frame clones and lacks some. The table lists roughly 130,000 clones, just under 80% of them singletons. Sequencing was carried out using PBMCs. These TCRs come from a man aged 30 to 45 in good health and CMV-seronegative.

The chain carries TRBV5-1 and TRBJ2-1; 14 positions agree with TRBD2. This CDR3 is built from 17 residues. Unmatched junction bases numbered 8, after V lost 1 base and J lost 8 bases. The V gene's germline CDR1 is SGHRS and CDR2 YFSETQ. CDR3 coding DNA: TGCGCCAGCAGCTTGATGACTAGCGGGGGGGCCTATGATGAGCAGTTCTTC. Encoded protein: CASSLMTSGGAYDEQFF.

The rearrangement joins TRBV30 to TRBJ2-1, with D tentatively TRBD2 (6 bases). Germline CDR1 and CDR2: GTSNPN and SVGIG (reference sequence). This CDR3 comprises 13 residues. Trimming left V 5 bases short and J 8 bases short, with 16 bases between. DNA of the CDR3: TGTGCCTGGGGGGAGCGGAGGGAGCATGAGCAGTTCTTC. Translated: CAWGERREHEQFF.

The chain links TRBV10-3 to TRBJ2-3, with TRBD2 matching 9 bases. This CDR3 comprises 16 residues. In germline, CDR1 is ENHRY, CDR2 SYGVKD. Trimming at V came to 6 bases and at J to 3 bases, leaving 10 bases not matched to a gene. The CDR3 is CAISPAGGPRTDTQYF. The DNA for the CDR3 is TGTGCCATCAGCCCCGCGGGAGGGCCAAGGACAGATACGCAGTATTTT.

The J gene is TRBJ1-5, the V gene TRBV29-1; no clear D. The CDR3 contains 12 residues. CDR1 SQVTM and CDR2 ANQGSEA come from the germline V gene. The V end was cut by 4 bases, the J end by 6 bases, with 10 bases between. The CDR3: CSVGVGGQPQHF. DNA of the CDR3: TGCAGCGTTGGAGTTGGTGGTCAGCCCCAGCATTTT.

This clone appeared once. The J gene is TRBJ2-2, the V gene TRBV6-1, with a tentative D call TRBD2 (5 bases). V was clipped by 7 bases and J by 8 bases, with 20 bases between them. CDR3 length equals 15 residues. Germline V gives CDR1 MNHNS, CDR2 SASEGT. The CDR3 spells CASTVQATLAGELFF. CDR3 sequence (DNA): TGTGCCAGCACCGTCCAGGCTACCCTAGCTGGGGAGCTGTTTTTT.

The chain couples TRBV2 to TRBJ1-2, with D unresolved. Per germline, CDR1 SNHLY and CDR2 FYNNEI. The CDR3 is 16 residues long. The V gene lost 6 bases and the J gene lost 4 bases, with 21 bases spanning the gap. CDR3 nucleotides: TGTGCCAGCAGCGGAACCGGGAACAATAAAGGCTATGGCTACACCTTC. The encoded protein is CASSGTGNNKGYGYTF.

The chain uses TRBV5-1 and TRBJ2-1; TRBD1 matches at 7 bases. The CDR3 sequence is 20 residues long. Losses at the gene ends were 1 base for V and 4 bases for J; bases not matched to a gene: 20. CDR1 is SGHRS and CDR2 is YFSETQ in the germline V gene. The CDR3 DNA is TGCGCCAGCAGCTTGCCCCAGAGACAGGGTTACCTAGAGTCGTACAATGAGCAGTTCTTC. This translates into CASSLPQRQGYLESYNEQFF.

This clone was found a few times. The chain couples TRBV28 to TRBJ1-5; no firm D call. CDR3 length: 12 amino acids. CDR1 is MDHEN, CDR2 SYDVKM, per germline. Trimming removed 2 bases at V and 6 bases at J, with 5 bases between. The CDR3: CASSLSFQPQHF. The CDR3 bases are TGTGCCAGCAGTTTAAGCTTTCAGCCCCAGCATTTT.

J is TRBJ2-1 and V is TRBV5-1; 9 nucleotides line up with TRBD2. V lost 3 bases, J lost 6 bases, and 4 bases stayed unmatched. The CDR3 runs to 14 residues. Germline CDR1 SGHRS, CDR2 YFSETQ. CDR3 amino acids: CASSWGLAVNEQFF. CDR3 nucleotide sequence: TGCGCCAGCAGCTGGGGACTAGCCGTCAATGAGCAGTTCTTC.

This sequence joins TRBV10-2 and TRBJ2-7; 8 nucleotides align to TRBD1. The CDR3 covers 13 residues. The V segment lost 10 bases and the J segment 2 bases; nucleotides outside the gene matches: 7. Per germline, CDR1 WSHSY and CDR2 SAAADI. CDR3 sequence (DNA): TGCGCCATTTCTACAGGGGGGACCTACGAGCAGTACTTC. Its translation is CAISTGGTYEQYF.

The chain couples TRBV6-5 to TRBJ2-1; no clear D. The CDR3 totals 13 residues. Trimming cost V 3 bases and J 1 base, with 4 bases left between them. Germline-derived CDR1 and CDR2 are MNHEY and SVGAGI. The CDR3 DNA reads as TGTGCCAGCAGTTATCTGTCCTACAATGAGCAGTTCTTC. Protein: CASSYLSYNEQFF.

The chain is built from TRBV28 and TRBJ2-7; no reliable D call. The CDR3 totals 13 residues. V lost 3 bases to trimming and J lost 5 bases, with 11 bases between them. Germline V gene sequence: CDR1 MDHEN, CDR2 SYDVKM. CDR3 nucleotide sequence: TGTGCCAGCAGTTTTCCTGCGAGGAACGAGCAGTACTTC. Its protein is CASSFPARNEQYF.

CDR3 loop: CAWDRVGTEAFF. CDR3 nucleotide sequence: TGTGCCTGGGACAGGGTAGGGACTGAAGCTTTCTTT. The V and J genes are TRBV30 and TRBJ1-1, with 7 bases lining up with TRBD1. The CDR3 runs to 12 residues. Germline loops: CDR1 GTSNPN, CDR2 SVGIG (reference sequence). Trimming at V came to 5 bases and at J to 5 bases, leaving 5 bases not matched to a gene.

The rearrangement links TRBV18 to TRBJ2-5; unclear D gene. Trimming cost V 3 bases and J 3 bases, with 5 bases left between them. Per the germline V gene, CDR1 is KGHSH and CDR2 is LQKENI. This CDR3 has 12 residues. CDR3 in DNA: TGTGCCAGCTCACCTCTTGAAGAGACCCAGTACTTC. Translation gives CASSPLEETQYF.

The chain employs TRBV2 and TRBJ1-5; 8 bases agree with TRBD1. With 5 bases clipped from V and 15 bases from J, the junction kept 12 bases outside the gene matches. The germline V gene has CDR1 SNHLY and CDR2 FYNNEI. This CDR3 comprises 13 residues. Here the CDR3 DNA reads TGTGCCAGCAGTTACCTTTTTGGACAGGGAGGGCATTTT. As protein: CASSYLFGQGGHF.

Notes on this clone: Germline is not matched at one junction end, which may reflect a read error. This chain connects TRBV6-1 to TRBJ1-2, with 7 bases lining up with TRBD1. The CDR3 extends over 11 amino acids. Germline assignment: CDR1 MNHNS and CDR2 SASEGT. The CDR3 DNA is TGTGCCAGCAGGGAACAGGGGAGTAGCGCCTTC. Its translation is CASREQGSSAF.

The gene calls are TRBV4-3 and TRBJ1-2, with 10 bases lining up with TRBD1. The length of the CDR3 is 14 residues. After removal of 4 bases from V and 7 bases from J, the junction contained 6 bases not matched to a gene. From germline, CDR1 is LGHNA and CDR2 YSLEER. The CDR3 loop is CASSREDRGAGYTF. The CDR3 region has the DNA TGCGCCAGCAGCCGAGAGGACAGGGGGGCTGGCTACACCTTC.

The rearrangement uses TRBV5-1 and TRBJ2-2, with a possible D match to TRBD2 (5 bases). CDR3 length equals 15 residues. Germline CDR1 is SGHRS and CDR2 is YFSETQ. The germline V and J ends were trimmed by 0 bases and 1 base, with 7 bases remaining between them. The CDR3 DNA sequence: TGCGCCAGCAGCTTGGGACTAAAGAACACCGGGGAGCTGTTTTTT. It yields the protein CASSLGLKNTGELFF.

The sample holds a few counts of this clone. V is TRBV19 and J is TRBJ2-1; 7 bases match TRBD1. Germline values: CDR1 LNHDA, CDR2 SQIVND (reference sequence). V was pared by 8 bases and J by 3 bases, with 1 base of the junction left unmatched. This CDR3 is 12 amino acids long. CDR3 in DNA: TGTGCCAGTGGGGACAGCTACAATGAGCAGTTCTTC. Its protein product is CASGDSYNEQFF.

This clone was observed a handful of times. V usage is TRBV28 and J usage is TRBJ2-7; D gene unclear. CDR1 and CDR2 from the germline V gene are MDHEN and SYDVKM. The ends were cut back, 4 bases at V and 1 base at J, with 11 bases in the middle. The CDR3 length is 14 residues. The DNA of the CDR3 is TGTGCCAGCAGTTCGCCCAGTTTATCCTACGAGCAGTACTTC. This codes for CASSSPSLSYEQYF. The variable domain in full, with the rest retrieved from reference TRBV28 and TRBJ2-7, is DVKVTQSSRYLVKRTGEKVFLECVQDMDHENMFWYRQDPGLGLRLIYFSYDVKMKEKGDIPEGYSVSREKKERFSLILESASTNQTSMYLCASSSPSLSYEQYFGPGTRLTVT.

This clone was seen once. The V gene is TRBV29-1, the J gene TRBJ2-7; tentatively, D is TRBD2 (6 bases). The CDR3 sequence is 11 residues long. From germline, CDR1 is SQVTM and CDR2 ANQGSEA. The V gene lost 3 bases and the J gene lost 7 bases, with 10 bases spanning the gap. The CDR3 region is CSVDVGGEQYF. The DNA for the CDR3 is TGCAGCGTTGATGTAGGAGGGGAGCAGTACTTC.

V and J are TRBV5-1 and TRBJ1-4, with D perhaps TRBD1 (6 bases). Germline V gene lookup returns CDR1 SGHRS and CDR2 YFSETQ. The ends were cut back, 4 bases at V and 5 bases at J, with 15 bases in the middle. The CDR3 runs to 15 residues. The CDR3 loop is CASSTTGQKNEKLFF. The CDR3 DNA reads TGCGCCAGCAGCACTACAGGGCAGAAGAATGAAAAACTGTTTTTT.

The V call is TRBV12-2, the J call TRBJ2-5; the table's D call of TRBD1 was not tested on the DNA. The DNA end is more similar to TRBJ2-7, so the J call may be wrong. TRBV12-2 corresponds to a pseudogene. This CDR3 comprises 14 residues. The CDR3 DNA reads TGTGCAAGTCGCTTAGCGGGCTACCTCTCCGAGCAGTACTTC. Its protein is CASRLAGYLSEQYF.